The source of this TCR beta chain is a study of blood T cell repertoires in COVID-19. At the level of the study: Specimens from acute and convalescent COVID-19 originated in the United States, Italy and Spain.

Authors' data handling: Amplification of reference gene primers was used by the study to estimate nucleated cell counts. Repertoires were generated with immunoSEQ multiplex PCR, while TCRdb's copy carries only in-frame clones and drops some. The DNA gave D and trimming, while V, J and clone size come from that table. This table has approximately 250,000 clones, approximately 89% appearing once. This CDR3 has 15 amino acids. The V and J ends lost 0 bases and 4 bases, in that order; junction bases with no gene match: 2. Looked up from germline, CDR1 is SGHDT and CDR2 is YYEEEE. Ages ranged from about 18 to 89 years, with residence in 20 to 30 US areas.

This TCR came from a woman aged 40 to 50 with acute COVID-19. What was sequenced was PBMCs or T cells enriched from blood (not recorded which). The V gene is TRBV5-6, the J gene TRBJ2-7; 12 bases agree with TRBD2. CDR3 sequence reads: CASSLGLAGGYEQYF. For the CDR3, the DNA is TGTGCCAGCAGCTTGGGTCTAGCGGGAGGGTACGAGCAGTACTTC.